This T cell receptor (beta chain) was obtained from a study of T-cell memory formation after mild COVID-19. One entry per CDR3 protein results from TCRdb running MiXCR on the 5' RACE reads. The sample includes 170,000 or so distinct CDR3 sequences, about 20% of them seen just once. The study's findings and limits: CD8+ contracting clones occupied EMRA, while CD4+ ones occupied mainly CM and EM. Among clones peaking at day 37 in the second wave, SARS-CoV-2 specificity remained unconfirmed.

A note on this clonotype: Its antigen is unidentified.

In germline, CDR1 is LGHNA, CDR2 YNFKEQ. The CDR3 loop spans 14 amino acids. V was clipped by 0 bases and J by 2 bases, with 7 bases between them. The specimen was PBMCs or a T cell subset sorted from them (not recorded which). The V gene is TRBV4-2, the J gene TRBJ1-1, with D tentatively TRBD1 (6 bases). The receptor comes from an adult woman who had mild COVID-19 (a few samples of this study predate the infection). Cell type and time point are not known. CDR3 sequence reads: CASSQEGANTEAFF. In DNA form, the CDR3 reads TGTGCCAGCAGCCAAGAGGGGGCCAACACTGAAGCTTTCTTT.